This TCR beta chain was sequenced in a study of T cells after yellow fever vaccination. TCRdb ran MiXCR on the 5' RACE reads and lists one entry per CDR3 protein. The sample includes a few hundred thousand distinct CDR3 sequences, 11% seen only once; the top ten take 18%. V dropped 5 bases and J dropped 2 bases, with 3 bases sitting between them. This CDR3 is built from 11 residues. The germline V gene encodes CDR1 SGHTA and CDR2 FQGNSA. Overall study results and limits: Weaker in magnitude, the secondary response showed a faster peak on day 5 versus 15.

This clonotype has more than one count but fewer than ten. As yet, its antigen is unknown. The sample was PBMCs, taken on the day of the first yellow fever vaccination. This chain connects TRBV7-2 to TRBJ2-5; D is uncertain. The sequence was obtained from a man aged 18 to 30 who received the YFV17D yellow fever vaccine. The CDR3 sequence is CASSEQETQYF. The CDR3 nucleotides are TGTGCCAGCAGCGAACAAGAGACCCAGTACTTC.